Shown below are 9 T cell receptor beta chains from a single sample sequenced in a study of CD8 T cells in ankylosing spondylitis. Via MiXCR, TCRdb re-called the 5' RACE reads, giving one row per CDR3 protein. This sample yields over 200,000 distinct CDR3 sequences, of which about 10% are seen a single time; over 20% belongs to the top ten. Sequencing used blood, either unsorted or a sorted T cell fraction (not recorded which). The receptors stem from a male donor with ankylosing spondylitis or in good health (not recorded which).

The V gene is TRBV12-3 or TRBV12-4, the J gene TRBJ2-2; the match to TRBD1 covers 11 bases. The CDR3 covers 19 residues. Unmatched junction bases numbered 15, after V lost 5 bases and J lost 4 bases. DNA for the CDR3: TGTGCCAGCAGTAGTACCTTGGGACAGGGGGGAAGGGGCACCGGGGAGCTGTTTTTT. This translates into CASSSTLGQGGRGTGELFF.

The chain has TRBV4-2 and TRBJ2-1; D is uncertain. This CDR3 spans 15 amino acids. CDR1 is LGHNA, CDR2 YNFKEQ, per germline. Trimming took 0 bases from V and 6 from J, leaving 12 bases between them. The CDR3 sequence is CASSQDLTKGNEQFF. Here the CDR3 DNA reads TGTGCCAGCAGCCAAGATTTAACGAAGGGCAATGAGCAGTTCTTC.

This clonotype was counted at least ten times. The genes are TRBV5-1 and TRBJ2-5; D call uncertain. There are 11 residues in the CDR3. Looked up from germline, CDR1 is SGHRS and CDR2 is YFSETQ. The V end was cut by 2 bases, the J end by 5 bases, with 4 bases between. CDR3 sequence (DNA): TGCGCCAGCAGCTTTTGGGAGACCCAGTACTTC. Amino acids: CASSFWETQYF.

V and J are TRBV12-3 or TRBV12-4 and TRBJ2-4; the D is unclear. The CDR3 spans 14 residues. V was cut by 2 bases and J by 2 bases, with 7 bases left in between. CDR3: CASSLSSTKNIQYF. In nucleotides, the CDR3 is TGTGCCAGCAGTTTATCTAGTACCAAAAACATTCAGTACTTC.

This clonotype has more than one count but fewer than ten. The DNA for the CDR3 is TGTGCCAGCAGTTTCCTAGACTTAGCGGTGGGCACAGATACGCAGTATTTT. Protein product: CASSFLDLAVGTDTQYF. The V call is TRBV28, the J call TRBJ2-3, with a possible D match to TRBD2 (6 bases). V was pared by 3 bases and J by 1 base, with 17 bases between. CDR3 length: 17 amino acids. Germline V lookup: CDR1 MDHEN, CDR2 SYDVKM.

V gene TRBV7-2 combines with J gene TRBJ2-5, with TRBD2 matching over 8 bases. Trimming at V came to 5 bases and at J to 2 bases, leaving 4 bases not matched to a gene. CDR1 and CDR2 from the germline V gene are SGHTA and FQGNSA. The CDR3 is made up of 14 amino acids. CDR3 in amino acids: CASSNQRGQETQYF. The CDR3 coding sequence is TGTGCCAGCAGCAACCAGCGGGGGCAAGAGACCCAGTACTTC.

Of note for this clonotype: No conserved phenylalanine or tryptophan ends this CDR3, so it is likely a read error. The DNA is omitted, as the CDR3 cannot be located on it reliably, and the CDR3 follows TCRdb's listing. The V call is TRBV15, the J call TRBJ2-3; TRBD2 is taken as the D call from the table, unchecked against the DNA. Germline CDR1 is LNHNV and CDR2 is YYDKDF (reference sequence). Inclusive of both ends, the CDR3 amounts to 12 amino acids. CDR3 residues: CATSRAEGSSYL.

At least ten counts were recorded for this clonotype. For the CDR3, the DNA is TGCGCCAGCAGCTCGACAGGGGCGACGGGGACTGAAGCTTTCTTT. Protein: CASSSTGATGTEAFF. This chain joins TRBV5-1 and TRBJ1-1; 8 bases fit TRBD1. The CDR3 extends over 15 amino acids. Germline V gene sequence: CDR1 SGHRS, CDR2 YFSETQ. Unmatched junction bases numbered 9, after V lost 3 bases and J lost 5 bases.

At least ten counts were recorded for this clonotype. V and J are TRBV12-3 or TRBV12-4 and TRBJ2-2; D uncertain. CDR3 length: 14 residues. V gave up 3 bases and J gave up 1 base, with 6 bases separating them. CDR3 protein: CASSFLVNTGELFF. CDR3 in DNA: TGTGCCAGCAGTTTCCTAGTGAACACCGGGGAGCTGTTTTTT.